A single sample is the source of the 32 T cell receptor beta chains below, sequenced in a study of T cells in Graves' hyperthyroidism and ophthalmopathy. RNA transcripts served as the template for amplifying TCR beta CDR3 regions. The TCR CDR3 was amplified in a first-round RT-PCR using the HTBI primer set. Using its own MiXCR run on the multiplex PCR reads, TCRdb lists one record per CDR3 protein. The data show approximately 610,000 distinct CDR3 sequences, about 15% seen once. Sequencing was carried out using blood. These receptors were taken from a woman in her thirties or forties with Graves' ophthalmopathy.

In this sample, this clonotype turned up a few times. No DNA is shown, since the ends of the CDR3 on it are uncertain; the CDR3 is the one TCRdb lists. The chain has TRBV28 and TRBJ2-7; no DNA check was done on the table's D call, TRBD1. Germline CDR1 is MDHEN and CDR2 is SYDVKM. The CDR3 has 14 residues if both end residues are counted. The CDR3: CASSSSGQGEERYF.

The chain has TRBV6-2 or TRBV6-3 and TRBJ1-2; D is unresolved. The V gene lost 6 bases and the J gene lost 7 bases, with 18 bases spanning the gap. CDR1 and CDR2 from the germline V gene are MNHEY and SVGEGT. This CDR3 spans 14 amino acids. CDR3 amino acids: CASRTIGLIPGYTF. Here the CDR3 DNA reads TGTGCCAGCAGAACCATTGGACTCATTCCTGGCTACACCTTC.

This clonotype showed up many times. V gene TRBV12-3 or TRBV12-4 combines with J gene TRBJ2-7; the match to TRBD1 covers 7 bases. The CDR3 extends over 13 amino acids. The V gene end was trimmed by 8 bases and the J gene end by 2 bases; junction bases not matched to a gene: 6. This CDR3 reads CASAQGTPYEQYF. The CDR3 bases are TGTGCCAGCGCACAGGGGACGCCCTACGAGCAGTACTTC.

To note about this clonotype: This may stem from a read error, because a much larger clone lies one nucleotide away. The chain recombines TRBV5-4 with TRBJ2-2; D is unclear. The CDR3 is 15 residues long. The V gene lost 7 bases and the J gene lost 0 bases, with 13 bases spanning the gap. Germline values: CDR1 SGHNT, CDR2 YYREEE (reference sequence). This CDR3 is CASPRMVTNTGELFF. CDR3 in DNA: TGTGCCAGCCCTAGGATGGTGACGAACACCGGGGAGCTGTTTTTT.

The rearrangement joins TRBV28 to TRBJ1-5; tentatively, D is TRBD1 (6 bases). CDR3 length equals 16 residues. The V end lost 3 bases, the J end lost 6 bases, and 18 bases lay between the germline ends. CDR1 is MDHEN and CDR2 is SYDVKM in the germline V gene. CDR3 sequence (DNA): TGTGCCAGCAGTTTCGGGGTCGACCAGGGGCCTCAGCCCCAGCATTTT. Its protein product is CASSFGVDQGPQPQHF. Drawing the rest from reference TRBV28 and TRBJ1-5, the complete variable domain is DVKVTQSSRYLVKRTGEKVFLECVQDMDHENMFWYRQDPGLGLRLIYFSYDVKMKEKGDIPEGYSVSREKKERFSLILESASTNQTSMYLCASSFGVDQGPQPQHFGDGTRLSIL.

This clonotype was observed at least ten times. J is TRBJ1-1 and V is TRBV29-1, with a tentative D call TRBD1 (6 bases). Per the germline V gene, CDR1 is SQVTM and CDR2 is ANQGSEA. V gave up 0 bases and J gave up 11 bases, with 16 bases separating them. The CDR3 extends over 13 amino acids. The CDR3 nucleotides are TGCAGCGTTGAAGACCCCGGGACACGGGAGGCTTTCTTT. Residues: CSVEDPGTREAFF.

This clonotype showed up many times. The genes are TRBV7-8 and TRBJ1-2, with 10 bases that match TRBD1. This CDR3 comprises 15 residues. Germline V gene sequence: CDR1 SGHVS, CDR2 FQNEAQ. Trimming cost V 5 bases and J 7 bases; bases outside gene matches: 10. The CDR3 DNA follows: TGTGCCAGCAGCCCCCGGGACAGGGGAACCCTTGGCTACACCTTC. It codes for CASSPRDRGTLGYTF.

This clonotype was observed at least ten times. The chain carries TRBV29-1 and TRBJ1-1; 9 bases match TRBD1. Germline loops: CDR1 SQVTM, CDR2 ANQGSEA. With 5 bases clipped from V and 5 bases from J, the junction kept 9 bases outside the gene matches. The CDR3 is made up of 14 amino acids. This CDR3 reads CSVSKTGGGTEAFF. The CDR3 DNA sequence: TGCAGCGTTTCAAAGACAGGGGGTGGAACTGAAGCTTTCTTT.

This clonotype occurred many times. Sequence at one end of the junction differs from germline and may be a read error. The chain links TRBV20-1 to TRBJ2-7, with D tentatively TRBD2 (6 bases). Per the germline V gene, CDR1 is DFQATT and CDR2 is SNEGSKA (reference sequence). This CDR3 region has 13 residues. In DNA, the CDR3 is TGCAGTGCTAGATTATCGGGGCGGGACGAGCAGCACTTC. Amino acids: CSARLSGRDEQHF.

This clonotype was seen many times. This chain uses TRBV28 with TRBJ1-5, with no clear D. Trimming took 8 bases from V and 1 from J, leaving 18 bases between them. Germline V gene data show CDR1 as MDHEN and CDR2 as SYDVKM. The CDR3 runs 16 residues. The CDR3 protein is CASSRTRVVSNQPQHF. The CDR3 DNA reads TGTGCCAGCTCCCGAACGAGGGTGGTGAGCAATCAGCCCCAGCATTTT.

This clonotype was counted a few times. V is TRBV20-1 and J is TRBJ2-7, with D maybe TRBD2 (6 bases). The V gene lost 0 bases and the J gene lost 9 bases, with 21 bases spanning the gap. The CDR3 contains 15 residues. CDR1 is DFQATT and CDR2 is SNEGSKA in the germline V gene (reference sequence). The chain's CDR3 is CSARDNTVTRSPQYF. CDR3 DNA: TGCAGTGCTAGAGATAACACCGTGACTAGGTCGCCGCAGTACTTC.

The sample holds many counts of this clonotype. This chain connects TRBV28 to TRBJ1-3; D is uncertain. V was shortened by 3 bases and J by 2 bases, with 17 bases between the two germline ends. Germline V gives CDR1 MDHEN, CDR2 SYDVKM. This CDR3 has 17 amino acids. The CDR3 spells CASSFPRSGGTGNTIYF. CDR3 DNA: TGTGCCAGCAGTTTTCCAAGGAGTGGAGGGACTGGAAACACCATATATTTT.

The rearrangement joins TRBV12-3 or TRBV12-4 to TRBJ2-7, with TRBD2 identical over 9 bases. After removal of 2 bases from V and 7 bases from J, the junction contained 6 bases not matched to a gene. CDR3 size: 14 residues. DNA for the CDR3: TGTGCCAGCAGTTTAAACCTAGCGGGAAATGAGCAGTACTTC. Residues: CASSLNLAGNEQYF.

The CDR3 DNA reads as TGTGCCAGCAGCTTAGGAGAGCCTTATAACGGCTACACCTTC. It codes for CASSLGEPYNGYTF. V is TRBV7-9 and J is TRBJ1-2; the D is unclear. Trimming pared 1 base from V and 8 bases from J, leaving 14 bases between. This CDR3 region has 14 residues. The V gene's germline CDR1 is SEHNR and CDR2 FQNEAQ (reference sequence).

This clonotype was seen only a few times. The chain recombines TRBV18 with TRBJ1-2; D gene ambiguous. Deletions cut 1 base from V and 2 bases from J, with 11 bases between. Per germline, CDR1 KGHSH and CDR2 LQKENI. The CDR3 runs 15 residues. The CDR3 bases are TGTGCCAGCTCACCACTCGCAGACATCAACTATGGCTACACCTTC. It translates to CASSPLADINYGYTF.

Only a few counts were recorded for this clonotype. This may come from a read error, since a much larger clone is one base off. This chain connects TRBV27 to TRBJ1-2; D might be TRBD1 (5 bases). Trimming took off 4 bases at V and 2 bases at J, with 14 bases between the two ends. Germline assignment: CDR1 MNHEY and CDR2 SMNVEV (reference sequence). The CDR3 runs to 15 residues. CDR3 bases: TGTGCCAGCAGTTACTCCGGGGCAGAGAACTATGGCTACACCTTC. Protein sequence: CASSYSGAENYGYTF.

This clonotype was seen many times. The V gene is TRBV12-3 or TRBV12-4, the J gene TRBJ1-3; TRBD1 aligns across 7 bases. V was pared by 5 bases and J by 0 bases, with 13 bases of the junction left unmatched. This CDR3 is 18 amino acids long. CDR3 region: CASSREQGTQLSGNTIYF. The CDR3 DNA is TGTGCCAGCAGTCGAGAACAGGGGACCCAGCTCTCTGGAAACACCATATATTTT.

Concerning this clonotype itself: A much larger clone lies a single base off, so this may be a read error. The chain couples TRBV20-1 to TRBJ2-7, with 7 positions matching TRBD2. The CDR3 is 18 amino acids. The germline gives CDR1 DFQATT, CDR2 SNEGSKA (reference sequence). V gave up 2 bases and J gave up 2 bases; unmatched junction bases: 18. The DNA of the CDR3 is TGCAGTGCTAGACCCACCATGCCGATGGCGGGAGTCCCCTACGAGCAGTACTTC. Translation: CSARPTMPMAGVPYEQYF.

This clonotype was seen many times. The V call is TRBV27, the J call TRBJ2-5; 8 bases line up with TRBD1. The CDR3 contains 16 residues. Germline V gene data show CDR1 as MNHEY and CDR2 as SMNVEV (reference sequence). After removal of 0 bases from V and 4 bases from J, the junction contained 7 bases not matched to a gene. CDR3 in amino acids: CASSLSPGGTGETQYF. The CDR3 DNA reads TGTGCCAGCAGTTTATCGCCAGGGGGCACGGGAGAGACCCAGTACTTC.

This clonotype was seen repeatedly, ten times or more. The chain carries TRBV6-2 or TRBV6-3 and TRBJ1-5, with D maybe TRBD1 (5 bases). The CDR3 totals 18 residues. Germline CDR1 reads MNHEY; CDR2 reads SVGEGT. V was clipped by 2 bases and J by 0 bases, with 17 bases between them. The chain's CDR3 is CASSYGSPGAYSNQPQHF. Here the CDR3 DNA reads TGTGCCAGCAGTTACGGCTCCCCTGGGGCATATAGCAATCAGCCCCAGCATTTT.

This chain links TRBV24-1 with TRBJ2-5; 14 positions match TRBD2. CDR1 KGHDR and CDR2 SFDVKD come from the germline V gene. The CDR3 runs 17 residues. The V and J ends lost 2 bases and 3 bases, in that order; junction bases with no gene match: 4. As DNA, the CDR3 is TGTGCCACCAGTGATTCGGCGGGACTAGCGGGGGAAGAGACCCAGTACTTC. Its translation is CATSDSAGLAGEETQYF.

This clonotype was recorded at least ten times. The chain is built from TRBV4-1 and TRBJ2-7, with 7 positions matching TRBD1. This CDR3 region has 15 residues. Per germline, CDR1 MGHRA and CDR2 YSYEKL. The trim removed 1 base at V and 3 bases at J, leaving 6 bases unmatched. The CDR3 loop is CASSQGQGKNYEQYF. DNA for the CDR3: TGCGCCAGCAGCCAAGGACAGGGTAAGAACTACGAGCAGTACTTC.

This clonotype was observed many times. The junction departs from germline at one end; a sequencing error may be responsible. The CDR3 here is CASSLQDQETQYF. CDR3 nucleotides: TGTGCTAGCAGCTTGCAGGACCAAGAGACCCAGTACTTC. The chain is built from TRBV7-7 and TRBJ2-5; D is ambiguous. CDR1 and CDR2 (germline): SSHAT, FNYEAQ (reference sequence). The CDR3 has 13 residues. Full variable domain (remainder filled in from reference TRBV7-7 and TRBJ2-5): GAGVSQSPRYKVTKRGQDVTLRCDPISSHATLYWYQQALGQGPEFLTYFNYEAQPDKSGLPSDRFSAERPEGSISTLTIQRTEQRDSAMYRCASSLQDQETQYFGPGTRLLVL.

This clonotype was picked up many times. This chain uses TRBV12-3 or TRBV12-4 with TRBJ2-7, with D perhaps TRBD1 or TRBD2 (5 bases each). The CDR3 consists of 14 residues. Trimming stripped 4 bases from V and 2 bases from J, with 12 bases between. The chain's CDR3 is CASSSGPSTYEQYF. The CDR3 bases are TGTGCCAGCAGTTCGGGACCGTCCACCTACGAGCAGTACTTC.

This clonotype was observed many times. This chain joins TRBV19 and TRBJ1-2, with D possibly being TRBD1 (5 bases). CDR1 and CDR2 (germline): LNHDA, SQIVND (reference sequence). The length of the CDR3 is 17 residues. The V end was cut by 2 bases, the J end by 0 bases, with 16 bases between. The CDR3 reads CASSISGLLTTNYGYTF. CDR3 coding DNA: TGTGCCAGTAGTATATCGGGGCTACTAACAACTAACTATGGCTACACCTTC.

This clonotype was recorded at least ten times. This sequence joins TRBV12-3 or TRBV12-4 and TRBJ2-7; no definite D call. The V end was cut by 6 bases, the J end by 3 bases, with 12 bases between. This CDR3 comprises 13 residues. The CDR3 loop reads CASRGVWNYEQYF. The CDR3 DNA is TGTGCCAGCAGGGGCGTCTGGAACTACGAGCAGTACTTC.

This clonotype was counted a few times. J is TRBJ1-5 and V is TRBV12-3 or TRBV12-4; possible D gene TRBD1, 5 bases. This CDR3 spans 14 amino acids. V lost 5 bases and J lost 7, with 15 bases in between. This CDR3 reads CASSTPGRRQPQHF. The CDR3 DNA is TGTGCCAGCAGTACCCCGGGACGTAGACAGCCCCAGCATTTT.

This clonotype was seen many times. V gene TRBV12-3 or TRBV12-4 combines with J gene TRBJ2-6; D may be TRBD1 (6 bases). The V end was cut by 5 bases, the J end by 1 base, with 9 bases between. CDR3 length: 15 amino acids. CDR3 sequence reads: CASSLTGSGANVLTF. The CDR3 nucleotides read TGTGCCAGCAGTCTCACAGGGTCTGGGGCCAACGTCCTGACTTTC.

This clonotype was detected many times. This clone may be a read error of a much larger clone one base away. The chain recombines TRBV28 with TRBJ1-2, with 8 bases that match TRBD1. The germline V gene encodes CDR1 MDHEN and CDR2 SYDVKM. CDR3 size: 14 residues. The V segment lost 4 bases and the J segment 3 bases; nucleotides outside the gene matches: 4. CDR3: CASSSQGGDYGYTF. For the CDR3, the DNA is TGTGCCAGCAGTTCACAGGGGGGGGACTATGGCTACACCTTC.

Comment on this clonotype: An end of the junction does not agree with germline; a read error may underlie this. The chain links TRBV5-1 to TRBJ2-5, with D possibly matching TRBD2 (5 bases). From germline, CDR1 is SGHRS and CDR2 YFSETQ. This CDR3 contains 14 residues. The CDR3 is CAGRLGLGGETQYF. The DNA of the CDR3 is TGCGCCGGCAGACTCGGCCTCGGAGGAGAGACCCAGTACTTC.

This clonotype has a count of ten or more. The V call is TRBV5-1, the J call TRBJ2-7; 8 nucleotides line up with TRBD1. Germline V gene data show CDR1 as SGHRS and CDR2 as YFSETQ. CDR3 length: 14 amino acids. J was trimmed by 2 bases and V by 4 bases; bases with no gene match: 5. CDR3 bases: TGCGCCAGCAGCGCCGGGACAGGAGCCTACGAGCAGTACTTC. Protein: CASSAGTGAYEQYF.

This clonotype was seen a few times. The chain links TRBV11-2 to TRBJ2-2; 7 nucleotides align to TRBD1. CDR1 is SGHAT, CDR2 FQNNGV, per germline. V lost 5 bases, J lost 6 bases, and 12 bases stayed unmatched. The CDR3 extends over 16 amino acids. This chain's CDR3 is CASSQPQGLRAGELFF. The CDR3 region has the DNA TGTGCCAGCAGCCAACCACAGGGGTTACGGGCCGGGGAGCTGTTTTTT.